The entry that follows covers one T cell receptor beta chain sequence. Its antigen is unidentified. The sample comes from a study of OX40 agonist ivuxolimab in advanced cancers. Across the whole study: Earlier treatment with anti-PD-1, anti-PD-L1 or anti-CTLA-4 was permitted, and 35% to 40% had received some.

TCRdb's table, derived via immunoSEQ multiplex PCR, lists solely in-frame clones and lacks some. The table has about 18,000 clones, around 78% seen once. Study-level findings and limits: Low normalized clonal expansion also occurred in some nonresponding patients. Antigen targets of the expanded peripheral T cells went undetermined.

With 1 base removed from V and 7 bases from J, the gap between germline ends came to 8 bases. Germline V gives CDR1 SGHAT, CDR2 FQDESV (reference sequence). This CDR3 has 13 amino acids. This receptor was taken from an adult with an advanced solid tumor such as melanoma, head and neck, liver or kidney cancer. The sequencing used CD4+ or CD8+ T cells sorted from blood, collected in a trial of the OX40 agonist ivuxolimab. The chain recombines TRBV11-1 with TRBJ2-1; D is perhaps TRBD2 (5 bases). This CDR3 is CASSLVGGNEQFF. The CDR3 coding sequence is TGTGCCAGCAGCTTAGTGGGCGGGAATGAGCAGTTCTTC.